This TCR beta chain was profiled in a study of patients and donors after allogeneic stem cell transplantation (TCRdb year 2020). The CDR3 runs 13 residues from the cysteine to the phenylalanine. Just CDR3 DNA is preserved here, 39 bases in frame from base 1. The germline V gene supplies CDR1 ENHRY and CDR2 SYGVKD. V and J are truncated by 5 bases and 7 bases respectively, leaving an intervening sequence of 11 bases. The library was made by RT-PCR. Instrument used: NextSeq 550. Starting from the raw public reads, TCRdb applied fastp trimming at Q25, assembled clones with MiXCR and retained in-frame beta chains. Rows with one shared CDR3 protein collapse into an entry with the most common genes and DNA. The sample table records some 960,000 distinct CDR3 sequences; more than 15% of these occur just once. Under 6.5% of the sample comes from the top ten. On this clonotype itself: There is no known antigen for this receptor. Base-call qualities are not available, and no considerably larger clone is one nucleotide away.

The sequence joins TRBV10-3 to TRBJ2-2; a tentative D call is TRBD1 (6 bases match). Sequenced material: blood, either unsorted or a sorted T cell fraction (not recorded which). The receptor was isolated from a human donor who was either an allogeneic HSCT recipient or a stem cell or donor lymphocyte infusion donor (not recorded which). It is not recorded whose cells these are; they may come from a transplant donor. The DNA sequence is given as TGTGCCATCAGTTGGGGGCCGAACGGGGAGCTGTTTTTT. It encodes CAISWGPNGELFF.